The 15 T cell receptor beta chains listed next were all sequenced from one sample in a study of T cells in Graves' hyperthyroidism and ophthalmopathy. RNA transcripts served as the template for amplifying TCR beta CDR3 regions. Carried out on the TCR CDR3, a first-round RT-PCR used the HTBI primer set. TCRdb re-analysed the multiplex PCR reads in MiXCR, keeping a single row per CDR3 protein. The repertoire includes 500,000 to 600,000 distinct CDR3 sequences, around 43% of them detected once, and 44% sits in the top ten. The source material was peripheral blood or thyroid tissue (not recorded which). These TCRs come from an adult woman with Graves' disease, either hyperthyroidism or ophthalmopathy (not recorded which).

A word on this clonotype: This may be a read error: a much more frequent sequence differs by one nucleotide. The chain joins TRBV6-1 to TRBJ1-4; unclear D gene. Per germline, CDR1 MNHNS and CDR2 SASEGT. The length of the CDR3 is 16 residues. Trimming left V 5 bases short and J 0 bases short, with 13 bases between. The chain's CDR3 is CASSYLMGATNEKLFF. The CDR3 DNA is TGTGCCAGCAGTTACTTGATGGGAGCAACTAATGAAAAACTGTTTTTT.

At least ten counts were recorded for this clonotype. This chain joins TRBV6-1 and TRBJ2-5; 9 bases fit TRBD2. There are 15 residues in the CDR3. CDR1 MNHNS and CDR2 SASEGT come from the germline V gene. Unmatched junction bases numbered 7, after V lost 3 bases and J lost 5 bases. The CDR3 nucleotides read TGTGCCAGCAGTGATAGCGGGAGTTCTTGGGAGACCCAGTACTTC. It yields the protein CASSDSGSSWETQYF.

This clonotype appeared a few times. CDR3 protein: CASTGIDEKLFF. For the CDR3, the DNA is TGTGCCTCAACAGGGATCGATGAAAAACTGTTTTTT. The V gene is TRBV11-2, the J gene TRBJ1-4; maybe TRBD1 (6 bases). V was shortened by 11 bases and J by 6 bases, with 13 bases between the two germline ends. CDR1 is SGHAT, CDR2 FQNNGV, per germline. The CDR3 extends over 12 amino acids.

V gene TRBV19 combines with J gene TRBJ1-5, with D unclear. In germline, CDR1 is LNHDA, CDR2 SQIVND (reference sequence). V gave up 7 bases and J gave up 6 bases, with 13 bases separating them. The CDR3 totals 13 residues. The CDR3 spells CASKGSRFQPQHF. As DNA, the CDR3 is TGTGCCAGTAAAGGGAGCAGGTTTCAGCCCCAGCATTTT.

V usage is TRBV7-9 and J usage is TRBJ2-5; possibly TRBD2 for D (5 bases). The germline V gene encodes CDR1 SEHNR and CDR2 FQNEAQ (reference sequence). V was shortened by 6 bases and J by 0 bases, with 14 bases between the two germline ends. The CDR3 runs to 15 residues. The CDR3 bases are TGTGCCAGCAGTTCGTCCCCGGGATACCAAGAGACCCAGTACTTC. Its protein product is CASSSSPGYQETQYF.

This chain uses TRBV7-9 with TRBJ2-7; TRBD2 might be the D (6 bases). V was shortened by 6 bases and J by 6 bases, with 15 bases between the two germline ends. From germline, CDR1 is SEHNR and CDR2 FQNEAQ (reference sequence). This CDR3 is 13 amino acids long. The CDR3 coding sequence is TGTGCCAGCAGTTCGGGAGTCTCGGGCGAGCAGTACTTC. It is translated as CASSSGVSGEQYF.

The gene calls are TRBV5-5 and TRBJ1-4; maybe TRBD1 (6 bases). Trimming took off 4 bases at V and 8 bases at J, with 18 bases between the two ends. Germline V gene sequence: CDR1 SGHKS, CDR2 YYEKEE (reference sequence). There are 15 residues in the CDR3. CDR3 in DNA: TGTGCCAGCAGCCCCAATCCGGGGGCGGGGGAAAAACTGTTTTTT. This codes for CASSPNPGAGEKLFF.

V gene TRBV7-3 combines with J gene TRBJ2-7; 9 bases line up with TRBD1. This CDR3 has 14 amino acids. Germline values: CDR1 SGHTA, CDR2 FQGTGA. V shed 2 bases, J shed 5 bases, and the junction held 4 bases outside the gene matches. The CDR3 loop reads CASSLRDRVHEQYF. The CDR3 bases are TGTGCCAGCAGCTTACGGGACAGGGTCCACGAGCAGTACTTC.

The CDR3 DNA reads as TGTGCCAGCAGTTTTGGGTCGCCAAAAGTAAACACTGAAGCTTTCTTT. It is translated as CASSFGSPKVNTEAFF. This chain links TRBV12-3 or TRBV12-4 with TRBJ1-1; D call uncertain. The V end lost 3 bases, the J end lost 2 bases, and 16 bases lay between the germline ends. The length of the CDR3 is 16 residues.

V is TRBV7-7 and J is TRBJ2-5, with TRBD2 matching 8 bases. The CDR3 spans 13 residues. Germline V gene sequence: CDR1 SSHAT, CDR2 FNYEAQ (reference sequence). Trimming removed 4 bases from V and 5 bases from J; junction bases left unmatched: 3. The CDR3, as DNA: TGTGCCAGCAGCTACGGGAGGGTCGAGACCCAGTACTTC. Translated, it gives CASSYGRVETQYF.

The chain carries TRBV7-6 and TRBJ1-5; a possible D gene is TRBD1 (6 bases). This CDR3 is built from 14 residues. The germline CDR1 and CDR2 sequences are SGHVS and FNYEAQ. V was shortened by 2 bases and J by 7 bases, with 12 bases between the two germline ends. CDR3 sequence (DNA): TGTGCCAGCAGCTTACTTCAGGGGTCCCAGCCCCAGCATTTT. This gives the protein CASSLLQGSQPQHF.

This clonotype came up many times. The chain couples TRBV20-1 to TRBJ2-2; perhaps TRBD2 as D (6 bases). Germline values: CDR1 DFQATT, CDR2 SNEGSKA (reference sequence). Trimming pared 2 bases from V and 7 bases from J, leaving 14 bases between. The length of the CDR3 is 14 residues. CDR3 nucleotide sequence: TGCAGTGCTAGACAGGAGGGATCAGGCGGGGAGCTGTTTTTT. It codes for CSARQEGSGGELFF.

This clonotype was recorded at least ten times. The rearrangement joins TRBV7-2 to TRBJ1-1, with D possibly matching TRBD1 (5 bases). Per the germline V gene, CDR1 is SGHTA and CDR2 is FQGNSA. V was pared by 4 bases and J by 10 bases, with 19 bases between. The CDR3 is 14 amino acids. The CDR3 DNA reads TGTGCCAGCAGCTCGACAGCCCCGGACCTTCGAGCTTTCTTT. Translated, it gives CASSSTAPDLRAFF.

The V gene is TRBV14, the J gene TRBJ2-7, with TRBD2 identical over 7 bases. The CDR3 extends over 17 amino acids. The germline CDR1 and CDR2 sequences are SGHDN and FVKESK. V gave up 1 base and J gave up 1 base; unmatched junction bases: 10. The CDR3, as DNA: TGTGCCAGCAGCCAAGCCGCGACAACCGGGGGGTCCTACGAGCAGTACTTC. Its translation is CASSQAATTGGSYEQYF.

CDR3 DNA sequence: TGCAGCGTCGAGCTGACACAGGGGAATGGCTACACCTTC. This gives the protein CSVELTQGNGYTF. V is TRBV29-1 and J is TRBJ1-2; 7 nucleotides align to TRBD1. There are 13 residues in the CDR3. CDR1 is SQVTM and CDR2 is ANQGSEA in the germline V gene. The V and J ends lost 6 bases and 6 bases, in that order; junction bases with no gene match: 10.